This T cell receptor beta chain was captured by sequencing in a study of blood T cell repertoires in COVID-19 (TCRdb year 2020). The study in broad terms: The collaborator samples originated in the United States, Italy and Spain and spanned the acute and convalescent phases of COVID-19. The sample metadata nearly always contained a de-identified subject ID, COVID-19 status, age in years and sex. The prospective study material was composed of cDNA or gDNA derived from T cells, B-cell-depleted T cells, or PBMCs. The samples were drawn from the first 160 participants of the ongoing ImmuneRACE study and from 950 to 1,500 subjects provided by 6 global collaborators. The repertoires were released in a freely available public database intended as a resource for research on the immune response to SARS-CoV-2. The dataset comprised deeply sampled blood TCRbeta repertoires from subjects exposed to, actively infected with, or recovered from COVID-19. Where available, HLA class I and class II types were obtained from metadata supplied by the sample provider rather than from assay-based typing. Overall study outcomes, separate from this receptor: The quantity of clinical and demographic metadata differed by source and by participant and was supplied without curation.

Regarding this clone: Its antigen specificity is not known. No quality values exist for individual bases; no much larger clone is one base distant.

TCRbeta CDR3 regions were amplified from genomic DNA using the immunoSEQ Assay, a bias-controlled multiplex PCR. As for the original processing: Within the assay, amplification of reference gene primers was used to estimate how many nucleated cells each sample contained. Sequence reads were collapsed and filtered to measure the absolute abundance of every unique TCRbeta CDR3 rearrangement. Productive Simpson clonality was computed per sample as the square root of Simpson's diversity index over productive rearrangements. TCRdb took this table from immuneACCESS and kept in-frame rearrangements with V and J called. Such tables lack part of the clones; where checked against another copy, unresolved V genes explain under half of the gap, and the rest is unexplained. The DNA was the basis for D and trimming; V, J and clone size are from that table. The sample profile shows about 330,000 clones; 80% to 90% of them were found once. The ten biggest clones cover under 6.5% of the sample.

The cysteine opens and the phenylalanine closes a CDR3 of 13 amino acids. Of all the DNA, just the CDR3 is kept, 39 bases in frame from base 1. The junction carries 6 bases between V and J, which are trimmed by 0 bases and 4 bases respectively. Samples from volunteer blood donors who had recovered from COVID-19 were contributed by a second Seattle source. Whole blood was collected in K2EDTA tubes by collaborating institutions according to the institutions' own protocols. For TCRbeta analysis, collaborator samples were shipped as frozen whole blood, as isolated PBMCs, or as DNA extracted from either sample type.

The receptor chain draws on TRBV12-3 or TRBV12-4 and TRBJ1-1, with the D gene uncertain. The origin of this receptor is a man aged 18 to 35 who had recovered from COVID-19. Input material: peripheral blood. CDR3 region: CASSLAVSTEAFF. The sequenced DNA: TGTGCCAGCAGTTTAGCAGTGAGCACTGAAGCTTTCTTT.